This entry is about one TCR beta chain. These data are taken from a study of blood T cell repertoires in COVID-19. Background on the study: Sources were T cells, B-cell-depleted T cells, or PBMCs; the material itself was cDNA or gDNA.

In the original processing: Amplifying reference gene primers gave estimates of nucleated cell counts. The protocol was immunoSEQ multiplex PCR, while the TCRdb copy is restricted to in-frame clones and leaves out a portion. V and J calls and clone size follow that table, whereas D and trimming were derived from the DNA. In the table there are 210,000 or so clones, 85% to 90% of which are singletons. The sample consisted of peripheral blood. The clonotype was recovered from a man in his fifties with acute or convalescent COVID-19.

The CDR3 DNA is TGCAGCGTTGGACGGGAAGACTATGGCTACACCTTC. Amino acid sequence: CSVGREDYGYTF. This chain uses TRBV29-1 with TRBJ1-2; D is unresolved. Germline V gene data show CDR1 as SQVTM and CDR2 as ANQGSEA. The CDR3 is made up of 12 amino acids. Trimming pared 4 bases from V and 3 bases from J, leaving 9 bases between.